This T cell receptor beta chain was sequenced during a study of blood T cells in healthy people across ages. Overall study findings and caveats: Researchers report that TCR beta diversity correlated strongly with naive T cell percentage. Any changes in expanded clonotypes were possibly confounded, as donor CMV status remained unknown.

Points on this clonotype: Its antigen is not identified.

The authors drew around 9.3 milliliters of peripheral blood from each donor. The use of a sample-barcoded 5' primer and a J-beta primer mix characterized a second PCR of about 7 to 12 cycles. One entry per CDR3 protein, called by TCRdb with MiXCR from the 5' RACE reads. The table has over 600,000 distinct CDR3 sequences, about 21% seen once; the top ten hold approximately 3.6%. Trimming pared 0 bases from V and 4 bases from J, leaving 12 bases between. Germline V gene data show CDR1 as SGHAT and CDR2 as FQNNGV. There are 15 residues in the CDR3. V and J are TRBV11-2 and TRBJ1-2; D gene uncertain. Sample: blood. The TCR originated in a man between 65 and 85 years old in good health. In DNA form, the CDR3 reads TGTGCCAGCAGCTTAGATCGATCGGGGTTCTATGGCTACACCTTC. Protein: CASSLDRSGFYGYTF.